The 20 T cell receptor beta chains given below trace back to one sample, sequenced in a study of cytomegalovirus exposure and HLA in healthy donors. Both 60 Vbeta primers and 13 Jbeta primers went into the PCR. TCRdb's copy holds only in-frame clones and misses some; the assay was immunoSEQ multiplex PCR. The table includes about 150,000 clones, around four fifths detected once. The source material was PBMCs. These receptors all stem from a woman aged 18-35 years in good health and CMV-seronegative.

The chain recombines TRBV5-1 with TRBJ2-6, with 7 bases identical to TRBD1. The CDR3 is made up of 15 amino acids. V was pared by 2 bases and J by 2 bases, with 1 base of the junction left unmatched. The germline gives CDR1 SGHRS, CDR2 YFSETQ. CDR3 DNA sequence: TGCGCCAGCAGCTTCCAGGGGGCTGGGGCCAACGTCCTGACTTTC. Amino acid sequence: CASSFQGAGANVLTF.

The rearrangement links TRBV7-9 to TRBJ2-3; D gene ambiguous. The CDR3 contains 15 residues. V was pared by 0 bases and J by 2 bases, with 9 bases between. Germline loops: CDR1 SEHNR, CDR2 FQNEAQ (reference sequence). In DNA, the CDR3 is TGTGCCAGCAGCTTAGCATCCGGGTACACAGATACGCAGTATTTT. This codes for CASSLASGYTDTQYF.

This chain uses TRBV28 with TRBJ1-3, with D tentatively TRBD1 (6 bases). CDR1 is MDHEN, CDR2 SYDVKM, per germline. V dropped 4 bases and J dropped 4 bases, with 20 bases sitting between them. The CDR3 consists of 17 residues. The CDR3 DNA is TGTGCCAGCAGTTCCCCTTACAGGGAACCTCCCGGAAACACCATATATTTT. It codes for CASSSPYREPPGNTIYF.

This clone was counted a few times. This chain uses TRBV6-5 with TRBJ1-1, with TRBD1 matching 7 bases. CDR3 length: 15 residues. Germline CDR1 and CDR2: MNHEY and SVGAGI. The V and J ends lost 5 bases and 4 bases, in that order; junction bases with no gene match: 10. The CDR3 DNA reads as TGTGCCAGCAGTCGGGGAAGGGGGCCTTCCACTGAAGCTTTCTTT. Residues: CASSRGRGPSTEAFF.

The genes are TRBV19 and TRBJ2-5; D may be TRBD1 (6 bases). Germline-derived CDR1 and CDR2 are LNHDA and SQIVND (reference sequence). This CDR3 has 15 residues. Trimming took off 0 bases at V and 5 bases at J, with 13 bases between the two ends. In nucleotides, the CDR3 is TGTGCCAGTAGTATAGATGGGGCAGGGGCGGAGACCCAGTACTTC. This encodes CASSIDGAGAETQYF. Full variable domain (rest looked up from reference TRBV19 and TRBJ2-5): DGGITQSPKYLFRKEGQNVTLSCEQNLNHDAMYWYRQDPGQGLRLIYYSQIVNDFQKGDIAEGYSVSREKKESFPLTVTSAQKNPTAFYLCASSIDGAGAETQYFGPGTRLLVL.

The chain is built from TRBV6-1 and TRBJ1-4; a possible D gene is TRBD1 (5 bases). CDR1 is MNHNS and CDR2 is SASEGT in the germline V gene. This CDR3 comprises 16 residues. V gave up 2 bases and J gave up 0 bases, with 10 bases separating them. The CDR3 region has the DNA TGTGCCAGCAGTGAACCCAGGGCCTCAACTAATGAAAAACTGTTTTTT. This translates into CASSEPRASTNEKLFF.

The gene calls are TRBV19 and TRBJ1-5; D unresolved. From germline, CDR1 is LNHDA and CDR2 SQIVND (reference sequence). The V and J ends lost 3 bases and 0 bases respectively, with 9 bases between them. The CDR3 consists of 15 residues. In DNA form, the CDR3 reads TGTGCCAGTAGTATTTTAGAAGCTAGCAATCAGCCCCAGCATTTT. Translating gives CASSILEASNQPQHF.

The gene calls are TRBV6-1 and TRBJ1-1; 8 bases agree with TRBD1. This CDR3 spans 18 amino acids. Germline V CDR1 and CDR2: MNHNS, SASEGT. V lost 3 bases and J lost 1; bases outside the gene matches: 13. In DNA, the CDR3 is TGTGCCAGCAGTGACCCCTGGGACAGGCGGCCTAGGAACACTGAAGCTTTCTTT. Protein: CASSDPWDRRPRNTEAFF.

The chain links TRBV4-1 to TRBJ1-4; tentatively, D is TRBD1 (5 bases). Trimming took 5 bases from V and 4 from J, leaving 11 bases between them. From germline, CDR1 is MGHRA and CDR2 YSYEKL. This CDR3 contains 14 residues. The CDR3, as DNA: TGCGCCAGCAGCGACAGACGCCTTAATGAAAAACTGTTTTTT. Translation: CASSDRRLNEKLFF.

This rearrangement joins TRBV30 to TRBJ1-3, with D perhaps TRBD1 (5 bases). Germline CDR1 GTSNPN, CDR2 SVGIG (reference sequence). The CDR3 contains 17 residues. Trimming left V 0 bases short and J 1 base short, with 16 bases between. The CDR3 reads CAWSVVLGRASGNTIYF. The CDR3 DNA reads as TGTGCCTGGAGTGTAGTGCTCGGCAGGGCTTCTGGAAACACCATATATTTT. The full variable domain, completed using reference TRBV30 and TRBJ1-3, is SQTIHQWPATLVQPVGSPLSLECTVEGTSNPNLYWYRQAAGRGLQLLFYSVGIGQISSEVPQNLSASRPQDRQFILSSKKLLLSDSGFYLCAWSVVLGRASGNTIYFGEGSWLTVV.

This clone was counted between two and nine times. The CDR3: CASSPGLAEIEQYF. The CDR3 DNA follows: TGTGCCAGCAGCCCGGGACTCGCTGAGATCGAGCAGTACTTC. The chain carries TRBV6-1 and TRBJ2-7; tentatively, D is TRBD2 (6 bases). Germline loops: CDR1 MNHNS, CDR2 SASEGT. This CDR3 region has 14 residues. V lost 6 bases to trimming and J lost 6 bases, with 18 bases between them.

The chain uses TRBV29-1 and TRBJ1-2; 7 nucleotides align to TRBD1. CDR1 and CDR2 (germline): SQVTM, ANQGSEA. The CDR3 runs 14 residues. The junction had 8 bases not matched to a gene; V was cut back by 5 bases and J by 2 bases. The CDR3 sequence: CSVLNRGPNYGYTF. CDR3 in DNA: TGCAGCGTTTTGAACAGGGGACCAAACTATGGCTACACCTTC.

This rearrangement joins TRBV5-1 to TRBJ2-5, with TRBD1 matching over 8 bases. Trimming at V came to 2 bases and at J to 5 bases, leaving 5 bases not matched to a gene. The germline V gene encodes CDR1 SGHRS and CDR2 YFSETQ. The CDR3 length is 14 residues. The DNA of the CDR3 is TGCGCCAGCAGCTTCCCAGGGGACAGGGAGACCCAGTACTTC. This sequence encodes CASSFPGDRETQYF.

The chain uses TRBV29-1 and TRBJ1-1; 9 bases match TRBD1. This CDR3 is 14 amino acids long. Germline values: CDR1 SQVTM, CDR2 ANQGSEA. J lost 6 bases, V lost 6 bases, and 11 bases had no gene match. As DNA, the CDR3 is TGCAGCGTCGGTATGGGACAGGGAGGAGCTGAAGCTTTCTTT. Protein product: CSVGMGQGGAEAFF.

This clone was seen a few times. The chain uses TRBV9 and TRBJ2-2; D is undetermined. The germline V gene has CDR1 SGDLS and CDR2 YYNGEE. The CDR3 consists of 14 residues. The V end lost 2 bases, the J end lost 0 bases, and 5 bases lay between the germline ends. CDR3 coding DNA: TGTGCCAGCAGCGTTACTACGAACACCGGGGAGCTGTTTTTT. It yields the protein CASSVTTNTGELFF.

The CDR3 DNA reads TGTGCCAGCAGTTTCTCGGGGACAGGGAGTTCACCCCTCCACTTT. Translated, it gives CASSFSGTGSSPLHF. The rearrangement joins TRBV6-5 to TRBJ1-6; 9 nucleotides line up with TRBD1. The CDR3 is made up of 15 amino acids. J gave up 9 bases and V 4 bases, and 7 bases lay outside the gene matches. In germline, CDR1 is MNHEY, CDR2 SVGAGI.

The rearrangement uses TRBV6-1 and TRBJ1-1; 8 nucleotides agree with TRBD1. The germline gives CDR1 MNHNS, CDR2 SASEGT. J gave up 5 bases and V 4 bases, and 12 bases lay outside the gene matches. This CDR3 contains 16 residues. The CDR3 sequence is CASSVRGLASFTEAFF. CDR3 nucleotides: TGTGCCAGCAGTGTCAGGGGGCTGGCGTCGTTTACTGAAGCTTTCTTT.

The chain has TRBV6-1 and TRBJ1-6; 7 bases match TRBD1. The V segment lost 5 bases and the J segment 10 bases; nucleotides outside the gene matches: 8. CDR3 size: 14 residues. Looked up from germline, CDR1 is MNHNS and CDR2 is SASEGT. CDR3: CASSTGQVGSPLHF. The CDR3, as DNA: TGTGCCAGCAGTACAGGACAGGTCGGGTCACCCCTCCACTTT.

The chain carries TRBV15 and TRBJ1-1; D is ambiguous. V was trimmed by 6 bases and J by 0 bases, leaving 8 bases between them. Germline V lookup: CDR1 LNHNV, CDR2 YYDKDF (reference sequence). CDR3 size: 13 residues. The chain's CDR3 is CATSYSLNTEAFF. CDR3 coding DNA: TGTGCCACCAGTTACAGTTTGAACACTGAAGCTTTCTTT.

V is TRBV5-1 and J is TRBJ2-1, with 9 bases identical to TRBD2. V gave up 1 base and J gave up 2 bases; unmatched junction bases: 13. The length of the CDR3 is 19 residues. CDR1 and CDR2 (germline): SGHRS, YFSETQ. The CDR3 region has the DNA TGCGCCAGCAGCTTGTCAGCCCTTAGCGGGGGCGGCCCCTACAATGAGCAGTTCTTC. This gives the protein CASSLSALSGGGPYNEQFF.